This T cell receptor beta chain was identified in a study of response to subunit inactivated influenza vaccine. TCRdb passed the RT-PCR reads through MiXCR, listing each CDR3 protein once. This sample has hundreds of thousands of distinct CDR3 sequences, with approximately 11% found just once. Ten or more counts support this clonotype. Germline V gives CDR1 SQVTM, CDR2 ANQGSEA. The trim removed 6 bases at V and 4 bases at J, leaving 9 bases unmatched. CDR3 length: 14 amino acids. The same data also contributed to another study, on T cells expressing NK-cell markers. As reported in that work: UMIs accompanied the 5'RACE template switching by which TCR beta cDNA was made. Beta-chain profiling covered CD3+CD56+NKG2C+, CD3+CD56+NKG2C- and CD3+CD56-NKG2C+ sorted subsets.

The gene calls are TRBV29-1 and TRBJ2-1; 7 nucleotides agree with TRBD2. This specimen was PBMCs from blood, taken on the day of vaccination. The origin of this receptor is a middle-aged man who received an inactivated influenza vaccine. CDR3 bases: TGCAGCGTCGCTAGGGACTATTTTTACAATGAGCAGTTCTTC. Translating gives CSVARDYFYNEQFF.